The clone carrying this T cell receptor (beta chain) was counted only a few times. These data are taken from a study of breast tumors, draining lymph nodes, adjacent tissues. Breast cancer patients provided tissue from their axillary draining lymph nodes. MiXCR, run by TCRdb on the multiplex PCR reads, gives a single entry per CDR3 protein. Here the sample spans around 230,000 distinct CDR3 sequences, around 35% being singletons. Trimming pared 8 bases from V and 1 base from J, leaving 11 bases between. Germline V gene sequence: CDR1 MNHNS, CDR2 SASEGT. This CDR3 contains 14 residues. Input material: axillary lymph node tissue. The chain uses TRBV6-1 and TRBJ2-2; tentative D call: TRBD1 (5 bases). The receptor was derived from a female donor with breast cancer. Some clones in this sample may be carry-over from other donors' samples. In DNA, the CDR3 is TGTGCCAGCCGCGACAGTGGGAACACCGGGGAGCTGTTTTTT. The encoded protein is CASRDSGNTGELFF.